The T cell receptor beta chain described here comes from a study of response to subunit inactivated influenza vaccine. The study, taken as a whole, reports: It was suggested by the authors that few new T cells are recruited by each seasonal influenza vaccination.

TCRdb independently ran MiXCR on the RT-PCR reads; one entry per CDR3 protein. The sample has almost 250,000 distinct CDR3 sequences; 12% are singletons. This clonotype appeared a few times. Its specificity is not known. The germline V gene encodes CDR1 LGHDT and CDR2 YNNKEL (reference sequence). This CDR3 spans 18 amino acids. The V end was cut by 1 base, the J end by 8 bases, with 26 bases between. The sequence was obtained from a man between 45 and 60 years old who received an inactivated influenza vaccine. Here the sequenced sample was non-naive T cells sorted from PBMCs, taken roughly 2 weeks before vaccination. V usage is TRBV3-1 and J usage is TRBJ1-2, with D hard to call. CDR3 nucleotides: TGTGCCAGCAGCCAAGGTTTTGGCCTTGCTTCAAGGACTGGGGGCTACACCTTC. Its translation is CASSQGFGLASRTGGYTF. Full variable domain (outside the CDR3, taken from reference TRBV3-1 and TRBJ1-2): DTAVSQTPKYLVTQMGNDKSIKCEQNLGHDTMYWYKQDSKKFLKIMFSYNNKELIINETVPNRFSPKSPDKAHLNLHINSLELGDSAVYFCASSQGFGLASRTGGYTFGSGTRLTVV.